This T cell receptor (beta chain) stems from a study of shared clonotypes between healthy human individuals. Notes on the study in general: The study drew on few donors, limiting represented genetic and exposure-history diversity.

V was trimmed by 7 bases and J by 0 bases, leaving 13 bases between them. The germline V gene encodes CDR1 MNHEY and CDR2 SVGAGI. The CDR3 contains 14 residues. A word on this clone: Its antigen remains unknown.

Some clones are missing from TCRdb's copy, which holds only in-frame ones; the method was immunoSEQ multiplex PCR. The repertoire has about 95,000 clones, under 80% of them found once; the top ten carry more than 40%. CD8 memory merged CD45RO+ cells and CCR7-negative CD45RA+ TemRA cells into one population. This TCR was sampled from a man aged 25-40 years in good health. Material for sequencing was memory CD8+ T cells sorted from blood. Subset denoted: CD45RO+ cells pooled with CCR7-negative TemRA cells. V gene TRBV6-5 combines with J gene TRBJ2-7, with D perhaps given as TRBD1 or TRBD2 (5 bases each). CDR3 DNA sequence: TGTGCCAGCACGGGGACCGAAAGCTCCTACGAGCAGTACTTC. It is translated as CASTGTESSYEQYF.